This is a list of T cell receptor beta chains from one sample in a study of T-cell reconstitution after alpha-beta-depleted transplantation in children. One entry per CDR3 protein, called by TCRdb with MiXCR from the PCR reads. The table records about 460,000 distinct CDR3 sequences, roughly 11% of them present only once. Sample: PBMCs, mostly from graft donor cells, taken 180 days after TCRalphabeta/CD19-depleted stem cell transplant. These receptors all stem from a female patient between 2 and 15 years old who had a stem cell transplant for aplastic anemia, so the T cells may come from the graft donor. CDR3s include the opening cysteine and the closing phenylalanine or tryptophan. Each record gives: clone size, J gene, V gene, D gene, CDR3 protein, CDR3 DNA. A D gene is named only where the DNA matches it firmly. Where a row states a size, it is once, few, many or the class of an expanded clone; other rows omit it.

>.|TRBJ2-1|TRBV3-1|.
CASSHGGGEIYNEQFF
TGTGCCAGCAGCCATGGGGGAGGAGAAATCTACAATGAGCAGTTCTTC
>.|TRBJ1-2|TRBV29-1|.
CSVDRDYYGYTF
TGCAGCGTTGACAGGGACTACTATGGCTACACCTTC
>few|TRBJ1-2|TRBV4-3|TRBD1
CASSQTGQGYGYTF
TGCGCCAGCAGCCAAACGGGACAGGGGTATGGCTACACCTTC
>.|TRBJ2-1|TRBV11-3|.
CASTFGKASRRPSYNEQFF
TGTGCCAGCACCTTCGGGAAAGCTAGCCGACGTCCCTCCTACAATGAGCAGTTCTTC
>few|TRBJ2-3|TRBV18|TRBD2
CASSPLLAGGYTDTQYF
TGTGCCAGCTCACCTCTACTAGCGGGAGGGTACACAGATACGCAGTATTTT
>.|TRBJ2-1|TRBV12-3/TRBV12-4|.
CASITAFGEQFF
TGTGCCAGCATAACCGCGTTTGGTGAGCAGTTCTTC
>few|TRBJ2-7|TRBV4-3|.
CASSQVGFGVGYEQYF
TGCGCCAGCAGCCAAGTTGGATTCGGTGTGGGTTACGAGCAGTACTTC
>.|TRBJ2-1|TRBV6-1|TRBD2
CASSPSGRPSNEQFF
TGTGCCAGCAGTCCTAGCGGGAGGCCTTCAAATGAGCAGTTCTTC
>.|TRBJ2-4|TRBV2|.
CASLGLILPRAKNIQYF
TGTGCCAGCCTCGGACTAATTCTCCCCCGAGCCAAAAACATTCAGTACTTC
>.|TRBJ2-7|TRBV7-9|TRBD2
CASSFGAGGYEQYF
TGTGCCAGCAGCTTCGGAGCGGGAGGCTACGAGCAGTACTTC
>few|TRBJ1-2|TRBV25-1|.
CASSPTGGYYGYTF
TGTGCCAGCAGCCCAACGGGGGGTTACTATGGCTACACCTTC
>few|TRBJ2-3|TRBV25-1|.
CASSTPGQSTDTQYF
TGTGCCAGCTCTACCCCGGGACAAAGCACAGATACGCAGTATTTT
>few|TRBJ1-3|TRBV20-1|.
CSARAGGSGNTIYF
TGCAGTGCTAGAGCGGGGGGCTCTGGAAACACCATATATTTT
>few|TRBJ2-3|TRBV13|.
CASSWDRADTQYF
TGTGCCAGCAGCTGGGACCGAGCAGATACGCAGTATTTT
>few|TRBJ1-5|TRBV12-3/TRBV12-4|.
CASSWDGSNQPQHF
TGTGCCAGCAGTTGGGACGGAAGCAATCAGCCCCAGCATTTT
>few|TRBJ2-3|TRBV2|.
CASSDQGSSTDTQYF
TGTGCCAGCAGTGATCAGGGTTCCAGCACAGATACGCAGTATTTT